This T cell receptor beta chain was profiled in a study of T cell responses to AZD1222 COVID-19 vaccine. Study results and limitations: Scientists sampled the repertoires only once the peak T cell response had passed. Donors in the cohort were predominantly white British and more often female, and clonal diversity was possibly underestimated.

Using immunoSEQ multiplex PCR, the repertoire was profiled, and TCRdb retains in-frame clones only, with some absent. Of 70,000 or so clones listed, roughly 87% are singletons. A word on this clone: The antigen remains undetermined.

Trimming cost V 2 bases and J 2 bases, with 15 bases left between them. This CDR3 is built from 16 residues. From germline, CDR1 is GTSNPN and CDR2 SVGIG (reference sequence). The TCR was taken from an adult in good health. This chain connects TRBV30 to TRBJ1-4; TRBD1 might be the D (6 bases). This sample comprised peripheral blood, obtained on day 0 of AZD1222 vaccination. CDR3 bases: TGTGCCTGGAGTATGAGCAGGGGAAACACTAATGAAAAACTGTTTTTT. This sequence encodes CAWSMSRGNTNEKLFF.